This T cell receptor beta chain was sequenced for a study of vaccination and CD4 T cells after COVID-19. Treatment here: approximately 10-day PBMC culture with coronavirus spike peptide pools or control peptides (ViraFEST assay). In regard to this clonotype: What it binds is unknown.

Sequencing of DNA taken from cultured CD4+ T cells relied on the Oncomine TCR Beta short-read assay. TCRdb re-derived calls from the PCR reads in MiXCR, one entry per CDR3 protein. The sample yields roughly 17,000 distinct CDR3 sequences, 55% seen once. Germline V gives CDR1 SEHNR, CDR2 FQNEAQ (reference sequence). The CDR3 sequence is 13 residues long. The V and J ends lost 5 bases and 10 bases respectively, with 15 bases between them. Sequencing was performed on CD4+ T cells from blood, cultured in vitro. V and J are TRBV7-9 and TRBJ2-1; D may be TRBD2 (5 bases). The receptor comes from a human donor who had recovered from COVID-19. CDR3 loop: CASSNTRDREQFF. CDR3 DNA sequence: TGTGCCAGCAGCAACACTAGGGATCGGGAGCAGTTCTTC.